Below are 6 T cell receptor beta chains sequenced from a single sample in a study of T-cell reconstitution after alpha-beta-depleted transplantation in children. For TCRbeta, the library was prepared with unique molecular identifiers. One entry per CDR3 protein results from TCRdb running MiXCR on the PCR reads. The data contain hundreds of thousands of distinct CDR3 sequences, roughly 13% of them seen just once; the ten biggest clones take up about 0.79%. The material sequenced was PBMCs, taken before TCRalphabeta/CD19-depleted stem cell transplant. The source of these receptors is a girl aged 2 to 10 with congenital amegakaryocytic thrombocytopenia, due to receive a stem cell transplant.

The chain has TRBV5-1 and TRBJ2-7; 8 positions agree with TRBD1. The CDR3 spans 14 residues. Germline CDR1 reads SGHRS; CDR2 reads YFSETQ. Unmatched junction bases numbered 4, after V lost 0 bases and J lost 5 bases. The CDR3 reads CASSLVGTGNEQYF. In nucleotides, the CDR3 is TGCGCCAGCAGCTTGGTAGGGACAGGCAACGAGCAGTACTTC.

The V gene is TRBV7-9, the J gene TRBJ1-4, with D uncertain. V shed 8 bases and J shed 0 bases, with 10 bases lying between them. From germline, CDR1 is SEHNR and CDR2 FQNEAQ (reference sequence). This CDR3 contains 14 residues. CDR3 sequence (DNA): TGTGCCAGCGGGCCGGTAACAACTAATGAAAAACTGTTTTTT. It codes for CASGPVTTNEKLFF. Drawing the rest from reference TRBV7-9 and TRBJ1-4, the complete variable domain is DTGVSQNPRHKITKRGQNVTFRCDPISEHNRLYWYRQTLGQGPEFLTYFQNEAQLEKSRLLSDRFSAERPKGSFSTLEIQRTEQGDSAMYLCASGPVTTNEKLFFGSGTQLSVL.

This clonotype was recorded at least ten times. This chain links TRBV20-1 with TRBJ2-5; D gene uncertain. Germline CDR1 DFQATT, CDR2 SNEGSKA (reference sequence). Trimming pared 5 bases from V and 0 bases from J, leaving 7 bases between. The CDR3 is made up of 12 amino acids. CDR3 residues: CSAYRDQETQYF. The DNA of the CDR3 is TGCAGTGCTTACCGGGACCAAGAGACCCAGTACTTC.

This clonotype was observed a few times. One end of the junction does not line up with germline, which may come from a read error. The chain employs TRBV6-2 or TRBV6-3 and TRBJ2-5; D could derive from TRBD1 or TRBD2 (5 bases each). The germline V gene encodes CDR1 MNHEY and CDR2 SVGEGT. CDR3 length: 11 residues. As DNA, the CDR3 is TGTGCCAGCAGCGGGAAGGGGTGGCACGACTTC. Translation: CASSGKGWHDF.

This clonotype was seen ten or more times. The V gene is TRBV7-7, the J gene TRBJ2-3; D may match TRBD1 or TRBD2 (5 bases each). The ends were cut back, 2 bases at V and 6 bases at J, with 12 bases in the middle. From germline, CDR1 is SSHAT and CDR2 FNYEAQ (reference sequence). The CDR3 contains 14 residues. DNA for the CDR3: TGTGCCAGCAGCTTAAGTTTCGGGACGGATACGCAGTATTTT. Its translation: CASSLSFGTDTQYF.

This clonotype has at least ten counts. This chain joins TRBV20-1 and TRBJ2-1, with TRBD2 identical over 8 bases. J lost 7 bases, V lost 6 bases, and 11 bases had no gene match. This CDR3 has 14 amino acids. The germline CDR1 and CDR2 sequences are DFQATT and SNEGSKA (reference sequence). CDR3 protein: CSARGLVLGNEQFF. The CDR3 nucleotides are TGCAGTGCGAGGGGACTAGTCCTCGGGAATGAGCAGTTCTTC.